The 17 T cell receptor beta chains given below trace back to one sample, sequenced in a study of cytomegalovirus exposure and HLA in healthy donors. A multiplex PCR was run with 60 Vbeta primers and 13 Jbeta primers. TCRdb's table, derived via immunoSEQ multiplex PCR, lists solely in-frame clones and lacks some. The sample has under 150,000 clones, about 85% seen once. Sequenced sample: PBMCs. The receptors originated from a boy between 10 and 17 years old in good health and CMV-seronegative.

This clone was counted between two and nine times. V is TRBV7-7 and J is TRBJ1-4; D unclear. In germline, CDR1 is SSHAT, CDR2 FNYEAQ (reference sequence). V dropped 3 bases and J dropped 7 bases, with 15 bases sitting between them. The CDR3 extends over 15 amino acids. The CDR3 loop reads CASSLGSAAGEKLFF. CDR3 in DNA: TGTGCCAGCAGCTTGGGGTCGGCAGCGGGTGAAAAACTGTTTTTT. Full variable domain (remainder filled in from reference TRBV7-7 and TRBJ1-4): GAGVSQSPRYKVTKRGQDVTLRCDPISSHATLYWYQQALGQGPEFLTYFNYEAQPDKSGLPSDRFSAERPEGSISTLTIQRTEQRDSAMYRCASSLGSAAGEKLFFGSGTQLSVL.

The gene calls are TRBV11-3 and TRBJ2-1; no definite D call. Between the trimmed V and J ends, which lost 5 bases and 10 bases, there was a span of 12 bases. The CDR3 is 12 residues long. CDR1 and CDR2 from the germline V gene are SGHNT and YENEEA. CDR3 nucleotides: TGTGCCAGCAGCCACAGAACGGAAGAGCAGTTCTTC. Translated: CASSHRTEEQFF.

The V gene is TRBV15, the J gene TRBJ2-7; TRBD2 aligns across 11 bases. The CDR3 consists of 18 residues. The germline gives CDR1 LNHNV, CDR2 YYDKDF (reference sequence). Trimming at V came to 3 bases and at J to 3 bases, leaving 13 bases not matched to a gene. The CDR3 loop is CATSRSPTSGGYDYEQYF. The CDR3 bases are TGTGCCACCAGCAGGAGTCCTACTAGCGGGGGCTATGACTACGAGCAGTACTTC.

On this clone itself: This same CDR3 is encoded by further DNA sequences in the sample. This chain joins TRBV7-2 and TRBJ1-5; TRBD1 might be the D (5 bases). From germline, CDR1 is SGHTA and CDR2 FQGNSA. Between the trimmed V and J ends, which lost 5 bases and 2 bases, there was a span of 7 bases. This CDR3 has 13 residues. CDR3 bases: TGTGCCAGCAGCCCCAGGGGCAATCAGCCCCAGCATTTT. It translates to CASSPRGNQPQHF.

The rearrangement uses TRBV6-5 and TRBJ1-1, with a possible D match to TRBD1 (6 bases). This CDR3 is 13 amino acids long. Trimming took off 4 bases at V and 4 bases at J, with 10 bases between the two ends. CDR1 is MNHEY and CDR2 is SVGAGI in the germline V gene. CDR3 nucleotide sequence: TGTGCCAGCAGTTTCCAGGGGACCACTGAAGCTTTCTTT. Protein sequence: CASSFQGTTEAFF.

This chain uses TRBV7-2 with TRBJ2-2; 9 bases match TRBD2. The trim removed 6 bases at V and 7 bases at J, leaving 9 bases unmatched. In germline, CDR1 is SGHTA, CDR2 FQGNSA. The CDR3 extends over 15 amino acids. CDR3 loop: CASRIGGLALGELFF. CDR3 coding DNA: TGTGCCAGCAGAATCGGGGGACTAGCACTCGGGGAGCTGTTTTTT.

The chain carries TRBV15 and TRBJ1-2, with D possibly matching TRBD1 (6 bases). Germline V lookup: CDR1 LNHNV, CDR2 YYDKDF (reference sequence). The CDR3 has 15 residues. V was pared by 0 bases and J by 5 bases, with 13 bases between. This chain's CDR3 is CATSRDRGGRYGYTF. The DNA for the CDR3 is TGTGCCACCAGCAGAGATCGGGGGGGCCGATATGGCTACACCTTC.

This clone was seen only a few times. The V and J genes are TRBV6-1 and TRBJ2-5; tentative D call: TRBD2 (6 bases). V gave up 7 bases and J gave up 5 bases, with 11 bases separating them. This CDR3 is 12 amino acids long. Germline loops: CDR1 MNHNS, CDR2 SASEGT. The CDR3 bases are TGTGCCAGCAAAGGAGGGGTGGAGACCCAGTACTTC. Amino acids: CASKGGVETQYF.

V usage is TRBV6-5 and J usage is TRBJ1-5; D is undetermined. This CDR3 region has 13 residues. Germline CDR1 reads MNHEY; CDR2 reads SVGAGI. Trimming left V 8 bases short and J 2 bases short, with 10 bases between. In nucleotides, the CDR3 is TGTGCCAGCGGAAAAGGAGGCAATCAGCCCCAGCATTTT. Its protein product is CASGKGGNQPQHF.

The chain recombines TRBV27 with TRBJ1-1; D is uncertain. Trimming removed 3 bases at V and 4 bases at J, with 12 bases between. CDR1 MNHEY and CDR2 SMNVEV come from the germline V gene (reference sequence). There are 14 residues in the CDR3. The CDR3 here is CASSFRNRGTEAFF. Written as DNA, the CDR3 is TGTGCCAGCAGTTTCCGGAACCGGGGCACTGAAGCTTTCTTT.

The rearrangement joins TRBV10-3 to TRBJ1-1; no clear D. V shed 5 bases and J shed 1 base, with 8 bases lying between them. This CDR3 is 13 amino acids long. In germline, CDR1 is ENHRY, CDR2 SYGVKD. CDR3: CAISPSQNTEAFF. For the CDR3, the DNA is TGTGCCATCAGTCCGAGCCAGAACACTGAAGCTTTCTTT.

This clone appeared once. This chain joins TRBV5-4 and TRBJ2-3; D unclear. CDR1 and CDR2 (germline): SGHNT, YYREEE (reference sequence). This CDR3 is 14 amino acids long. Trimming shortened V by 0 bases and J by 0 bases, and 5 bases separated the two germline ends. The CDR3 reads CASSLGRSTDTQYF. The DNA of the CDR3 is TGTGCCAGCAGCTTGGGGCGGAGCACAGATACGCAGTATTTT.

The V call is TRBV6-4, the J call TRBJ1-6; 7 bases are shared with TRBD1. V lost 6 bases and J lost 5; bases outside the gene matches: 4. CDR3 length equals 14 residues. Germline CDR1 and CDR2: MRHNA and SNTAGT. CDR3 sequence: CASSAGTDNSPLHF. The CDR3 bases are TGTGCCAGCAGCGCCGGGACAGATAATTCACCCCTCCACTTT.

The CDR3 sequence: CASSPLAGANTGELFF. CDR3 DNA sequence: TGTGCCAGCTCACCATTGGCGGGGGCGAACACCGGGGAGCTGTTTTTT. The chain combines TRBV18 with TRBJ2-2, with TRBD2 matching 7 bases. Germline CDR1 is KGHSH and CDR2 is LQKENI. The trim removed 2 bases at V and 0 bases at J, leaving 3 bases unmatched. CDR3 length equals 16 residues.

V is TRBV30 and J is TRBJ2-1, with D possibly matching TRBD1 (5 bases). The germline gives CDR1 GTSNPN, CDR2 SVGIG (reference sequence). Trimming pared 4 bases from V and 4 bases from J, leaving 17 bases between. The length of the CDR3 is 15 residues. The CDR3 spells CAWIRRQPLYNEQFF. The CDR3 region has the DNA TGTGCCTGGATTAGAAGACAGCCGTTATACAATGAGCAGTTCTTC.

The rearrangement uses TRBV10-3 and TRBJ2-7, with 8 bases that match TRBD1. CDR1 and CDR2 from the germline V gene are ENHRY and SYGVKD. The CDR3 has 13 residues. V shed 7 bases, J shed 0 bases, and the junction held 2 bases outside the gene matches. The CDR3 DNA sequence: TGTGCCATCAAAACAGGGGGCTCCTACGAGCAGTACTTC. It encodes CAIKTGGSYEQYF.

The DNA of the CDR3 is TGCGCCAGCAGCTTGGGAGGTGGAAACACCATATATTTT. Its protein is CASSLGGGNTIYF. The chain links TRBV5-1 to TRBJ1-3; no clear D. The CDR3 runs 13 residues. Trimming removed 0 bases at V and 3 bases at J, with 4 bases between. Germline assignment: CDR1 SGHRS and CDR2 YFSETQ.